Following are 5 T cell receptor beta chains from one sample sequenced in a study of T cells in Graves' hyperthyroidism and ophthalmopathy (dated by TCRdb to the late 2010s). Library method: multiplex PCR. Sequencing was carried out with an Illumina HiSeq 2000. The TCR beta CDR3 regions were amplified from the RNA transcripts. The TCR CDR3 was subjected to a first round of RT-PCR using the HTBI primer set and the Qiagen OneStep RT-PCR kit. TCRdb applied fastp at Q25 and MiXCR to the public reads, then kept only in-frame beta chains. Rows with a matching CDR3 protein are joined into one entry that keeps the most common DNA and genes. The sample profile shows around 300,000 distinct CDR3 sequences; approximately 15% of them were found once. In total, the top ten clones hold around 23% of the sample. Sequenced sample: blood. These receptors were obtained from a woman aged 25-40 years with Graves' hyperthyroidism.

This clonotype was picked up many times. This sequence joins TRBV7-2 and TRBJ2-5; TRBD2 matches 9 bases. V lost 4 bases, J lost 2 bases, and 5 bases stayed unmatched. This CDR3 is 15 amino acids long. Per the germline V gene, CDR1 is SGHTA and CDR2 is FQGNSA. The CDR3 loop reads CASSSGTSWQETQYF. The CDR3, as DNA: TGTGCCAGCAGCTCCGGGACTAGCTGGCAAGAGACCCAGTACTTC.

The table lists this clonotype with many counts. The chain recombines TRBV6-1 with TRBJ2-3; 7 bases are shared with TRBD2. V lost 5 bases, J lost 3 bases, and 5 bases stayed unmatched. The CDR3 has 14 residues. Per germline, CDR1 MNHNS and CDR2 SASEGT. CDR3 region: CASSFEGGTDTQYF. The DNA for the CDR3 is TGTGCCAGCAGTTTTGAGGGAGGGACAGATACGCAGTATTTT.

This clonotype was seen many times. The genes are TRBV27 and TRBJ1-1, with D possibly matching TRBD1 (6 bases). Trimming removed 5 bases at V and 4 bases at J, with 17 bases between. Germline V gene sequence: CDR1 MNHEY, CDR2 SMNVEV (reference sequence). The length of the CDR3 is 15 residues. The CDR3 DNA is TGTGCCAGCAGTCCCCTAGCGGGGGCTGTCACTGAAGCTTTCTTT. This codes for CASSPLAGAVTEAFF.

The chain combines TRBV25-1 with TRBJ1-6; D is possibly TRBD1 (6 bases). The CDR3 extends over 17 amino acids. V lost 3 bases to trimming and J lost 0 bases, with 12 bases between them. Per germline, CDR1 MGHDK and CDR2 SYGVNS. This chain's CDR3 is CASSEKAGASYNSPLHF. CDR3 in DNA: TGTGCCAGCAGTGAGAAGGCAGGGGCCTCCTATAATTCACCCCTCCACTTT.

The sample holds many counts of this clonotype. The chain carries TRBV13 and TRBJ1-2; tentative D call: TRBD1 (5 bases). Trimming removed 5 bases from V and 0 bases from J, with 7 bases in between. CDR3 size: 13 residues. Per the germline V gene, CDR1 is PRHDT and CDR2 is FYEKMQ (reference sequence). CDR3 in amino acids: CASSDSANYGYTF. DNA for the CDR3: TGTGCCAGCAGCGACAGCGCTAACTATGGCTACACCTTC.